The 24 T cell receptor beta chains listed next were all sequenced from one sample in a study of graft-versus-host responses after intestinal transplantation. Their specific antigens are unknown. Sequenced by immunoSEQ multiplex PCR; TCRdb stores in-frame clones only, minus some. The sample has approximately 54,000 clones; roughly 84% are singletons. The specimen comprised unstimulated CD4+ T cells sorted from spleen or lymph node cells, sampled before transplant. The receptor set was obtained from a human donor who was the organ donor for an intestinal transplant.

The chain is built from TRBV12-5 and TRBJ2-2; 13 nucleotides line up with TRBD2. The CDR3 contains 18 residues. The germline gives CDR1 LGHNT, CDR2 FRNRAP. V lost 5 bases to trimming and J lost 1 base; unmatched junction nucleotides: 7. The DNA for the CDR3 is TGTGCTAGTGGTCCCCGGACTAGCGGGAGAATGAACACCGGGGAGCTGTTTTTT. Its protein is CASGPRTSGRMNTGELFF.

This chain connects TRBV6-1 to TRBJ2-1, with 11 bases aligning to TRBD2. This CDR3 region has 20 residues. Germline V gene data show CDR1 as MNHNS and CDR2 as SASEGT. Trimming took 2 bases from V and 0 from J; bases not matched to a gene: 12. This chain's CDR3 is CASSEFKGLAGGLSYNEQFF. CDR3 in DNA: TGTGCCAGCAGTGAATTCAAAGGGCTAGCGGGAGGTCTCTCCTACAATGAGCAGTTCTTC.

This clone occurred once. The chain couples TRBV6-1 to TRBJ2-5; 7 bases are shared with TRBD1. V shed 8 bases and J 1 base; nucleotides not matched to a gene: 4. This CDR3 is 13 amino acids long. From germline, CDR1 is MNHNS and CDR2 SASEGT. The CDR3 protein is CASHRGPQETQYF. CDR3 bases: TGTGCCAGCCACAGGGGCCCCCAAGAGACCCAGTACTTC.

The chain joins TRBV5-1 to TRBJ2-1; TRBD2 matches 13 bases. The CDR3 is 16 residues long. The germline gives CDR1 SGHRS, CDR2 YFSETQ. The trim removed 3 bases at V and 6 bases at J, leaving 6 bases unmatched. The CDR3 DNA follows: TGCGCCAGCAGCTACGAACTAGCGGGGGGGCTCAATGAGCAGTTCTTC. It yields the protein CASSYELAGGLNEQFF.

The CDR3 sequence: CASSYTGRRSYEQYF. The CDR3, as DNA: TGTGCCAGCAGTTACACAGGGAGGCGATCCTACGAGCAGTACTTC. The chain combines TRBV6-6 with TRBJ2-7; D possibly matches TRBD1 or TRBD2 (6 bases each). The CDR3 totals 15 residues. V lost 2 bases and J lost 1, with 12 bases in between. Germline CDR1 MNHNY, CDR2 SVGAGI (reference sequence).

The chain has TRBV5-1 and TRBJ2-2; 8 bases match TRBD1. Germline V gives CDR1 SGHRS, CDR2 YFSETQ. This CDR3 contains 16 residues. Trimming cost V 2 bases and J 1 base; bases outside gene matches: 4. CDR3 in DNA: TGCGCCAGCAGCTTACGGACAGGGAAGAACACCGGGGAGCTGTTTTTT. Its translation: CASSLRTGKNTGELFF.

The chain carries TRBV6-5 and TRBJ2-2; no definite D call. This CDR3 comprises 13 residues. Germline V CDR1 and CDR2: MNHEY, SVGAGI. V lost 2 bases and J 6 bases, leaving 7 bases between the germline ends. CDR3 bases: TGTGCCAGCAGTTACCCGTCGGCCGGGGAGCTGTTTTTT. Translating gives CASSYPSAGELFF.

The rearrangement uses TRBV25-1 and TRBJ1-3, with 9 bases lining up with TRBD1. J lost 3 bases, V lost 2 bases, and 8 bases had no gene match. The length of the CDR3 is 17 residues. Germline loops: CDR1 MGHDK, CDR2 SYGVNS. The CDR3: CASSEMGQGVYGNTIYF. The CDR3, as DNA: TGTGCCAGCAGTGAAATGGGACAGGGAGTGTATGGAAACACCATATATTTT.

V gene TRBV4-1 combines with J gene TRBJ1-1; D remains unclear. CDR1 is MGHRA, CDR2 YSYEKL, per germline. V was clipped by 4 bases and J by 0 bases, with 12 bases between them. This CDR3 region has 15 residues. The CDR3 DNA follows: TGCGCCAGCAGCCCCAGGTTGGAATTGAACACTGAAGCTTTCTTT. Encoded protein: CASSPRLELNTEAFF.

This chain connects TRBV6-1 to TRBJ2-7, with 9 bases lining up with TRBD1. The germline V gene encodes CDR1 MNHNS and CDR2 SASEGT. V trimming: 6 bases; J trimming: 7 bases; junction bases outside the gene matches: 10. The CDR3 covers 14 residues. CDR3 bases: TGTGCCAGCAGCCTAAGGACAGGGGTGTGGGAGCAGTACTTC. Protein product: CASSLRTGVWEQYF.

The chain has TRBV13 and TRBJ1-1; possible D gene TRBD1, 5 bases. Between the trimmed V and J ends, which lost 0 bases and 5 bases, there was a span of 22 bases. The CDR3 length is 18 residues. Per germline, CDR1 PRHDT and CDR2 FYEKMQ (reference sequence). CDR3 protein: CASSLGPGIGAGGTEAFF. In nucleotides, the CDR3 is TGTGCCAGCAGCTTAGGCCCAGGGATCGGGGCCGGCGGAACTGAAGCTTTCTTT. The whole variable domain, remainder taken from reference TRBV13 and TRBJ1-1, is AAGVIQSPRHLIKEKRETATLKCYPIPRHDTVYWYQQGPGQDPQFLISFYEKMQSDKGSIPDRFSAQQFSDYHSELNMSSLELGDSALYFCASSLGPGIGAGGTEAFFGQGTRLTVV.

DNA for the CDR3: TGTGCCAGCAGCTTAATGCGGGGACTATACTCCTACAATGAGCAGTTCTTC. Protein product: CASSLMRGLYSYNEQFF. The chain has TRBV7-6 and TRBJ2-1, with 7 bases matching TRBD2. The germline CDR1 and CDR2 sequences are SGHVS and FNYEAQ. The ends lost 2 bases at V and 0 bases at J; junction bases unmatched: 7. The CDR3 is 17 residues long.

The chain joins TRBV5-1 to TRBJ2-1, with 11 bases aligning to TRBD2. V lost 0 bases, J lost 13 bases, and 6 bases stayed unmatched. Germline lookup yields CDR1 SGHRS and CDR2 YFSETQ. This CDR3 region has 14 residues. In DNA form, the CDR3 reads TGCGCCAGCAGCTTGGTGACTAGCGGGGATCGTCAGTTCTTC. This encodes CASSLVTSGDRQFF.

The V gene is TRBV11-2, the J gene TRBJ2-1; possible D gene TRBD2, 6 bases. Per the germline V gene, CDR1 is SGHAT and CDR2 is FQNNGV. The CDR3 length is 17 residues. V lost 1 base, J lost 8 bases, and 21 bases lay in between. In DNA, the CDR3 is TGTGCCAGCAGCTTAGTCTTCGCGGGGAACCGTAGGGATGAGCAGTTCTTC. Encoded protein: CASSLVFAGNRRDEQFF.

The V and J genes are TRBV28 and TRBJ1-2; 8 bases match TRBD1. Per the germline V gene, CDR1 is MDHEN and CDR2 is SYDVKM. The V gene end was trimmed by 5 bases and the J gene end by 8 bases; junction bases not matched to a gene: 7. The CDR3 length is 13 residues. CDR3 sequence: CASSHQGAGGYTF. The CDR3 DNA is TGTGCCAGCAGTCACCAGGGGGCAGGGGGCTACACCTTC.

The V call is TRBV2, the J call TRBJ2-7, with D tentatively TRBD2 (5 bases). Germline lookup yields CDR1 SNHLY and CDR2 FYNNEI. Trimming took off 6 bases at V and 2 bases at J, with 17 bases between the two ends. This CDR3 is 15 amino acids long. Here the CDR3 reads CASSIGLLPAYEQYF. Here the CDR3 DNA reads TGTGCCAGCAGCATAGGACTCCTCCCAGCCTACGAGCAGTACTTC.

A single count supports this clone. The chain links TRBV6-6 to TRBJ2-7; a possible D gene is TRBD1 (5 bases). The ends were cut back, 0 bases at V and 1 base at J, with 7 bases in the middle. This CDR3 is built from 14 residues. Looked up from germline, CDR1 is MNHNY and CDR2 is SVGAGI (reference sequence). Here the CDR3 DNA reads TGTGCCAGCAGTTACTCAGGGGTTTCCTACGAGCAGTACTTC. Its protein is CASSYSGVSYEQYF.

J is TRBJ2-2 and V is TRBV5-6; D gene unclear. Germline assignment: CDR1 SGHDT and CDR2 YYEEEE. This CDR3 contains 16 residues. Trimming stripped 1 base from V and 4 bases from J, with 14 bases between. The CDR3 loop reads CASSLFETTGTGELFF. Written as DNA, the CDR3 is TGTGCCAGCAGCTTGTTCGAGACGACGGGCACCGGGGAGCTGTTTTTT.

A single count supports this clone. This chain links TRBV5-1 with TRBJ2-3, with 7 bases fitting TRBD2. With V trimmed by 2 bases and J by 5 bases, 5 bases remained unmatched. Germline lookup yields CDR1 SGHRS and CDR2 YFSETQ. This CDR3 comprises 14 residues. CDR3 loop: CASSFLAVGDTQYF. The CDR3 nucleotides are TGCGCCAGCAGCTTTCTAGCGGTGGGAGATACGCAGTATTTT.

The chain is built from TRBV27 and TRBJ2-1; D is uncertain. V dropped 5 bases and J dropped 2 bases, with 10 bases sitting between them. Germline CDR1 is MNHEY and CDR2 is SMNVEV (reference sequence). The CDR3 has 14 residues. The CDR3 here is CASSPSRAYNEQFF. For the CDR3, the DNA is TGTGCCAGCAGTCCCAGCCGAGCCTACAATGAGCAGTTCTTC.

The V and J genes are TRBV27 and TRBJ1-4; no reliable D call. Germline assignment: CDR1 MNHEY and CDR2 SMNVEV (reference sequence). The CDR3 is made up of 15 amino acids. Trimming removed 5 bases from V and 7 bases from J, with 17 bases in between. DNA for the CDR3: TGTGCCAGCAGTCCGCAAGAAGGCCCTGGTGAAAAACTGTTTTTT. This sequence encodes CASSPQEGPGEKLFF.

The CDR3 loop reads CATSRASSGNTIYF. The CDR3 DNA follows: TGTGCCACCAGCAGAGCCAGCTCTGGAAACACCATATATTTT. The J gene is TRBJ1-3, the V gene TRBV15; D is unresolved. V was trimmed by 1 base and J by 0 bases, leaving 4 bases between them. The CDR3 is 14 residues long. CDR1 and CDR2 (germline): LNHNV, YYDKDF (reference sequence). The whole variable domain, filled in from reference TRBV15 and TRBJ1-3, reads DAMVIQNPRYQVTQFGKPVTLSCSQTLNHNVMYWYQQKSSQAPKLLFHYYDKDFNNEADTPDNFQSRRPNTSFCFLDIRSPGLGDTAMYLCATSRASSGNTIYFGEGSWLTVV.

This clone turned up a few times. The chain joins TRBV6-1 to TRBJ2-7; 8 positions match TRBD2. The CDR3 runs to 14 residues. Per the germline V gene, CDR1 is MNHNS and CDR2 is SASEGT. V shed 9 bases, J shed 2 bases, and the junction held 9 bases outside the gene matches. CDR3 protein: CASSGLGPPYEQYF. DNA for the CDR3: TGTGCCAGTTCGGGACTAGGACCTCCCTACGAGCAGTACTTC.

The V call is TRBV19, the J call TRBJ2-1; TRBD2 agrees at 9 bases. CDR1 is LNHDA, CDR2 SQIVND, per germline (reference sequence). With 5 bases clipped from V and 8 bases from J, the junction kept 13 bases outside the gene matches. This CDR3 is built from 16 residues. The CDR3 DNA is TGTGCCAGTAGTCCCAGAAGGTTAGCGGGAGCGGATGAGCAGTTCTTC. Translation: CASSPRRLAGADEQFF. The full variable domain, with the rest looked up from reference TRBV19 and TRBJ2-1, is DGGITQSPKYLFRKEGQNVTLSCEQNLNHDAMYWYRQDPGQGLRLIYYSQIVNDFQKGDIAEGYSVSREKKESFPLTVTSAQKNPTAFYLCASSPRRLAGADEQFFGPGTRLTVL.